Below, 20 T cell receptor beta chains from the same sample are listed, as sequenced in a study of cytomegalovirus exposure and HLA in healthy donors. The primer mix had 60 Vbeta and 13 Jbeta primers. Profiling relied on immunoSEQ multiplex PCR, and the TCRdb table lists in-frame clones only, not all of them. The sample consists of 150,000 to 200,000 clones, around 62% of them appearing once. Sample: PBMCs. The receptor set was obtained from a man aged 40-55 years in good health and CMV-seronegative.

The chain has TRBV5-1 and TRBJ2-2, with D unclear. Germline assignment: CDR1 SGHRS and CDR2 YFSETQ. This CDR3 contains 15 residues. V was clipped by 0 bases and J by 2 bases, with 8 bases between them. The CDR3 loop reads CASSLDPTNTGELFF. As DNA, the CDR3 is TGCGCCAGCAGCTTGGACCCAACTAACACCGGGGAGCTGTTTTTT.

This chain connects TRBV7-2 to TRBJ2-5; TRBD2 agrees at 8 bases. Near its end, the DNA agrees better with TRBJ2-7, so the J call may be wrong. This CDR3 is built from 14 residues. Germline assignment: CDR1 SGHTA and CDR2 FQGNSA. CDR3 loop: CASSQSGSSYEQYF. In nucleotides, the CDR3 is TGTGCCAGCAGCCAAAGCGGGAGCTCCTACGAGCAGTACTTC.

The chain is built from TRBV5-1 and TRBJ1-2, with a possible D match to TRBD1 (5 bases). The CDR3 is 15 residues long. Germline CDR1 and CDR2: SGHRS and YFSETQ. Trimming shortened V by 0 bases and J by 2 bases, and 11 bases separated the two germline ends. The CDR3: CASSLDPGQNYGYTF. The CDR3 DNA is TGCGCCAGCAGCTTGGACCCAGGGCAAAACTATGGCTACACCTTC.

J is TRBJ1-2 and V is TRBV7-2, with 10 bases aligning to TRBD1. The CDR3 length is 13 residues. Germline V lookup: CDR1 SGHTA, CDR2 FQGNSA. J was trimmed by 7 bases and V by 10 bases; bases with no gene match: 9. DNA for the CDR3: TGTGCCATCGGACAGGGGGTACTTTTTGGCTACACCTTC. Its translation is CAIGQGVLFGYTF.

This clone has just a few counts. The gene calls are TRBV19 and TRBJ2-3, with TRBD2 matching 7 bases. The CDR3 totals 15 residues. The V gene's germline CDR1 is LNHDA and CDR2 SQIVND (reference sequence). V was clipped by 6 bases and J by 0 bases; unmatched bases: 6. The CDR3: CASRGVRGSTDTQYF. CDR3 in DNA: TGTGCCAGTAGGGGAGTGCGGGGGAGCACAGATACGCAGTATTTT.

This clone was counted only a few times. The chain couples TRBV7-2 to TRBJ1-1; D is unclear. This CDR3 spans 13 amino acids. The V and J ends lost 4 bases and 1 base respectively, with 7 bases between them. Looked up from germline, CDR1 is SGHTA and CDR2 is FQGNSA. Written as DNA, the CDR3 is TGTGCCAGCAGCTCGCGGGGGAACACTGAAGCTTTCTTT. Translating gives CASSSRGNTEAFF.

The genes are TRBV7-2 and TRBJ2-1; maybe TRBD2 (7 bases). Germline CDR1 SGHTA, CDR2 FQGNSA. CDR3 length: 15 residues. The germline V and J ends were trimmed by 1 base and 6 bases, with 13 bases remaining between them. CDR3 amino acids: CASSLGGGAINEQFF. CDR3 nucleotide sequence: TGTGCCAGCAGCTTAGGGGGGGGCGCAATCAATGAGCAGTTCTTC.

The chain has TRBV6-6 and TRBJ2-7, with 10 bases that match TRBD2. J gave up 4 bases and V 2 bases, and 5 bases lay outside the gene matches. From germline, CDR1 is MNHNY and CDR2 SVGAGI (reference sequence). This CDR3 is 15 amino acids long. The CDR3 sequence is CASSYPSGRIYEQYF. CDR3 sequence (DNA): TGTGCCAGCAGTTACCCTAGCGGGAGAATTTACGAGCAGTACTTC.

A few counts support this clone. CDR3 sequence reads: CASSLGVGQQPNTEAFF. CDR3 DNA: TGTGCCAGCAGCTTGGGAGTCGGACAGCAGCCGAACACTGAAGCTTTCTTT. V gene TRBV5-4 combines with J gene TRBJ1-1; D is possibly TRBD1 (6 bases). Germline loops: CDR1 SGHNT, CDR2 YYREEE (reference sequence). The V and J ends lost 0 bases and 1 base respectively, with 16 bases between them. The CDR3 is 17 amino acids.

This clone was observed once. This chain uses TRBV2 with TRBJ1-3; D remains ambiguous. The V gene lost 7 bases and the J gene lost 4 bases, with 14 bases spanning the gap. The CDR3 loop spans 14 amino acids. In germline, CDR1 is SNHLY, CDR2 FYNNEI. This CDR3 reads CASTEGEVGNTIYF. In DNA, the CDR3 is TGTGCCAGCACGGAGGGAGAGGTCGGAAACACCATATATTTT.

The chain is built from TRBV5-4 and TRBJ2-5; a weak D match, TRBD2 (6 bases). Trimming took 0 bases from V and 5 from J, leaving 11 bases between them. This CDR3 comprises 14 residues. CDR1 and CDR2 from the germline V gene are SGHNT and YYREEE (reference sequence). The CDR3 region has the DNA TGTGCCAGCAGCTTGGCCGCACTAGCTGAGACCCAGTACTTC. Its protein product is CASSLAALAETQYF.

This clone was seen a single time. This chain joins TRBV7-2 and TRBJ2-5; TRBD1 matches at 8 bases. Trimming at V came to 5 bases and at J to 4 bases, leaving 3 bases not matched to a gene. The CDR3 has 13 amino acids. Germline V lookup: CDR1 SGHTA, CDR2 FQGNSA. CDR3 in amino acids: CASSAGGRETQYF. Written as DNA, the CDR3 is TGTGCCAGCAGCGCAGGGGGCAGAGAGACCCAGTACTTC.

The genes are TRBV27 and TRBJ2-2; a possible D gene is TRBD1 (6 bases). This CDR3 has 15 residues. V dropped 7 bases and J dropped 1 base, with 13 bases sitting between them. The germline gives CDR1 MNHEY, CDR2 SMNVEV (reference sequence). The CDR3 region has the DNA TGTGCCAGCACTCCAGGGACACTGAACACCGGGGAGCTGTTTTTT. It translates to CASTPGTLNTGELFF.

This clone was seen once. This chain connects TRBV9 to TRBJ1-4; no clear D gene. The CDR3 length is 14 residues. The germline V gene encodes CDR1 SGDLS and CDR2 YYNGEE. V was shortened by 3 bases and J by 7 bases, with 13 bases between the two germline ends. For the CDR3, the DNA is TGTGCCAGCAGCGGGAGTTTTGACGCTGAAAAACTGTTTTTT. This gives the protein CASSGSFDAEKLFF.

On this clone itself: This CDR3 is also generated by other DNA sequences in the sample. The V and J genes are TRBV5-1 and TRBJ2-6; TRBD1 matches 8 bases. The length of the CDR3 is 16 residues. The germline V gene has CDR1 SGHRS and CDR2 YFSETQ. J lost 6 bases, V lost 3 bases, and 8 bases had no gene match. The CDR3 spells CASSSYDRGSANVLTF. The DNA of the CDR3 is TGCGCCAGCAGCTCATATGACAGGGGATCGGCCAACGTCCTGACTTTC.

Written as DNA, the CDR3 is TGTGCCAGCAGCTTAGGACAAAACAATGAGCAGTTCTTC. This translates into CASSLGQNNEQFF. The chain uses TRBV11-2 and TRBJ2-1; no clear D gene. Germline CDR1 SGHAT, CDR2 FQNNGV. Trimming removed 1 base from V and 5 bases from J, with 6 bases in between. The CDR3 extends over 13 amino acids.

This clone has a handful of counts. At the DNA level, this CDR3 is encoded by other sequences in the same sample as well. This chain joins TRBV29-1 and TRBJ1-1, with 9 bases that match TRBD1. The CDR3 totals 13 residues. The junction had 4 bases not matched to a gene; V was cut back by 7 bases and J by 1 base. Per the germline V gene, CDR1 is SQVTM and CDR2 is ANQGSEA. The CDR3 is CSGGGQGNTEAFF. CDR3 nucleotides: TGCAGCGGGGGGGGACAGGGGAACACTGAAGCTTTCTTT.

The CDR3 region is CASSLEGGMNEQFF. The CDR3 DNA sequence: TGTGCCAGCAGCTTAGAAGGGGGTATGAATGAGCAGTTCTTC. The V and J genes are TRBV7-6 and TRBJ2-1; a possible D gene is TRBD1 (6 bases). Germline CDR1 and CDR2: SGHVS and FNYEAQ. This CDR3 has 14 amino acids. V gave up 1 base and J gave up 7 bases, with 11 bases separating them. Based on the CDR3 plus reference TRBV7-6 and TRBJ2-1, the full variable domain is GAGVSQSPRYKVTKRGQDVALRCDPISGHVSLYWYRQALGQGPEFLTYFNYEAQQDKSGLPNDRFSAERPEGSISTLTIQRTEQRDSAMYRCASSLEGGMNEQFFGPGTRLTVL.

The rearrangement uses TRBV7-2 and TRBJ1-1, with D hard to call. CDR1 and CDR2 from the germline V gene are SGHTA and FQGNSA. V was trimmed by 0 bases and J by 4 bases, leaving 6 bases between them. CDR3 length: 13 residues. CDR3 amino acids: CASSLAPGTEAFF. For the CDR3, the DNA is TGTGCCAGCAGCTTAGCGCCGGGCACTGAAGCTTTCTTT.

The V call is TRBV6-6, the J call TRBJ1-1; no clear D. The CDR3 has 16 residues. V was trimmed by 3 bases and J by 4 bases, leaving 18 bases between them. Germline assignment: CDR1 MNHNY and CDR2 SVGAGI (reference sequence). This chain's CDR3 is CASSYPRLRSGTEAFF. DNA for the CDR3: TGTGCCAGCAGTTATCCTCGACTGAGGTCGGGCACTGAAGCTTTCTTT.